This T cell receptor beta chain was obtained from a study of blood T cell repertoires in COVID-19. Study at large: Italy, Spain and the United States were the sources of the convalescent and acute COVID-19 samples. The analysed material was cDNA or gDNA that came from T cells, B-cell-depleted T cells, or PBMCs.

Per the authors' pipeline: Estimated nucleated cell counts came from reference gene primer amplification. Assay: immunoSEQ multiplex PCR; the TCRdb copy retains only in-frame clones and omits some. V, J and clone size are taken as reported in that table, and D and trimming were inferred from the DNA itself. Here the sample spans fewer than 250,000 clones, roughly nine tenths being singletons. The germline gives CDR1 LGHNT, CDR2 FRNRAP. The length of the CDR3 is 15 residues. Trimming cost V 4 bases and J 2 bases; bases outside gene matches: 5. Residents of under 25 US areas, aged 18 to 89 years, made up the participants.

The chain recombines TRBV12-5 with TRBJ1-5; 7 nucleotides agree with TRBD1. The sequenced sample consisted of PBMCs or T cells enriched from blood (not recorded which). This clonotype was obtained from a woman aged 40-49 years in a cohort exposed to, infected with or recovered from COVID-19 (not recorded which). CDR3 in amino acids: CASGYTGAGNQPQHF. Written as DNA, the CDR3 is TGTGCTAGTGGTTACACAGGGGCGGGCAATCAGCCCCAGCATTTT.